Shown below are 28 T cell receptor beta chains from a single sample sequenced in a study of CD8 T cells in ankylosing spondylitis. These receptors have no identified antigens. TCRdb fed the 5' RACE reads into MiXCR, producing one record per CDR3 protein. This table holds about 750,000 distinct CDR3 sequences, 15% to 20% found once. Study-level points and caveats: Seemingly distinctive of ankylosing spondylitis blood was a TCR beta motif formed by eight highly homologous variants.

Sequencing used blood, either unsorted or a sorted T cell fraction (not recorded which). The receptors originated from a male donor with ankylosing spondylitis.

This chain connects TRBV5-1 to TRBJ2-7, with 12 nucleotides matching TRBD2. Germline loops: CDR1 SGHRS, CDR2 YFSETQ. J was trimmed by 3 bases and V by 4 bases; bases with no gene match: 8. The length of the CDR3 is 16 residues. In DNA, the CDR3 is TGCGCCAGCAGCGCGGGACTAGCGGGCCCCTTCTACGAGCAGTACTTC. This codes for CASSAGLAGPFYEQYF.

Written as DNA, the CDR3 is TGCAGTGCACCCACCGACTATGGCTACACCTTC. Protein: CSAPTDYGYTF. The rearrangement joins TRBV20-1 to TRBJ1-2; no clear D gene. The length of the CDR3 is 11 residues. Trimming left V 6 bases short and J 3 bases short, with 8 bases between. The germline V gene encodes CDR1 DFQATT and CDR2 SNEGSKA (reference sequence).

This clonotype turned up a few times. The chain combines TRBV12-3 or TRBV12-4 with TRBJ2-7; the D is unclear. Trimming shortened V by 5 bases and J by 2 bases, and 10 bases separated the two germline ends. The CDR3 covers 13 residues. CDR3 residues: CASSTDGPYEQYF. In DNA form, the CDR3 reads TGTGCCAGCAGTACGGACGGGCCCTACGAGCAGTACTTC.

The chain joins TRBV5-8 to TRBJ1-5; no reliable D call. The germline gives CDR1 SGHTS, CDR2 YDEGEE. V dropped 7 bases and J dropped 6 bases, with 20 bases sitting between them. The CDR3 is made up of 15 amino acids. For the CDR3, the DNA is TGTGCCAGCTGCCGACACCCTCCCGGCGGTCAGCCCCAGCATTTT. This translates into CASCRHPPGGQPQHF.

V gene TRBV27 combines with J gene TRBJ2-7; no clear D gene. Germline CDR1 is MNHEY and CDR2 is SMNVEV (reference sequence). The CDR3 contains 13 residues. Trimming cost V 8 bases and J 5 bases, with 16 bases left between them. CDR3 amino acids: CASSTDPDHEQYF. The DNA for the CDR3 is TGTGCCAGCTCTACGGACCCGGACCACGAGCAGTACTTC.

The chain uses TRBV6-2 or TRBV6-3 and TRBJ2-1, with TRBD2 matching over 15 bases. Trimming at V came to 6 bases and at J to 3 bases, leaving 6 bases not matched to a gene. The germline V gene has CDR1 MNHEY and CDR2 SVGEGT. The CDR3 loop spans 17 amino acids. The CDR3 loop reads CASRPGLAGGNYNEQFF. Here the CDR3 DNA reads TGTGCCAGCAGACCCGGACTAGCGGGAGGGAACTACAATGAGCAGTTCTTC.

This sequence joins TRBV5-6 and TRBJ2-7, with D perhaps matching TRBD1 (5 bases). CDR3 length: 14 residues. The V and J ends lost 3 bases and 1 base respectively, with 11 bases between them. Looked up from germline, CDR1 is SGHDT and CDR2 is YYEEEE. This chain's CDR3 is CASSYRQKSYEQYF. The CDR3 DNA reads as TGTGCCAGCAGCTACCGACAGAAATCCTACGAGCAGTACTTC.

This clonotype was seen a few times. The chain combines TRBV29-1 with TRBJ2-1, with D uncertain. Germline loops: CDR1 SQVTM, CDR2 ANQGSEA. The V end lost 3 bases, the J end lost 4 bases, and 10 bases lay between the germline ends. The CDR3 has 13 residues. The CDR3 DNA is TGCAGCGTTGAGCCGGACGGATACAATGAGCAGTTCTTC. Its translation is CSVEPDGYNEQFF.

J is TRBJ1-4 and V is TRBV12-3 or TRBV12-4; TRBD1 might be the D (6 bases). Trimming left V 7 bases short and J 5 bases short, with 11 bases between. The CDR3 extends over 13 amino acids. CDR3 DNA: TGTGCCAGCACCCCGACAGGAAATGAAAAACTGTTTTTT. Residues: CASTPTGNEKLFF.

This clonotype was detected only once. The chain has TRBV21-1 and TRBJ1-5; the table's D call of TRBD1 was not tested on the DNA. TRBV21-1 is annotated as a pseudogene. The CDR3 contains 16 residues. CDR3 residues: CASSNVGQRRNQPQHF. CDR3 bases: TGTGCCAGCAGCAATGTAGGACAGAGGAGAAATCAGCCCCAGCATTTT.

This clonotype was detected ten times or more. The rearrangement joins TRBV12-3 or TRBV12-4 to TRBJ2-3; D gene unclear. The CDR3 is 13 amino acids. The ends were cut back, 6 bases at V and 11 bases at J, with 18 bases in the middle. Here the CDR3 reads CASRPLAGSQQYF. DNA for the CDR3: TGTGCCAGCAGACCCCTCGCCGGATCCCAGCAGTATTTT.

The chain combines TRBV7-9 with TRBJ1-6, with D possibly being TRBD1 (5 bases). This CDR3 region has 15 residues. The germline CDR1 and CDR2 sequences are SEHNR and FQNEAQ (reference sequence). Trimming took off 5 bases at V and 9 bases at J, with 17 bases between the two ends. For the CDR3, the DNA is TGTGCCAGCAGCCCCGAAGCAGGGTGGGGTTCACCCCTCCACTTT. It encodes CASSPEAGWGSPLHF.

The V and J genes are TRBV29-1 and TRBJ2-7; 7 positions match TRBD1. With V trimmed by 0 bases and J by 4 bases, 9 bases remained unmatched. The CDR3 is 15 residues long. The germline V gene has CDR1 SQVTM and CDR2 ANQGSEA. DNA of the CDR3: TGCAGCGTTGAAGAGGACCGACCAGGGGGATACGAGCAGTACTTC. Protein: CSVEEDRPGGYEQYF.

This clonotype was seen a handful of times. The chain is built from TRBV6-2 or TRBV6-3 and TRBJ2-2, with D hard to call. The germline CDR1 and CDR2 sequences are MNHEY and SVGEGT. Trimming cost V 6 bases and J 4 bases, with 12 bases left between them. The CDR3 runs 14 residues. CDR3 bases: TGTGCCAGCAGACATCCGGCAGGCACCGGGGAGCTGTTTTTT. This encodes CASRHPAGTGELFF.

A few counts support this clonotype. This chain uses TRBV5-4 with TRBJ2-7; D ambiguous. The CDR3 is made up of 13 amino acids. CDR1 SGHNT and CDR2 YYREEE come from the germline V gene (reference sequence). V was trimmed by 0 bases and J by 6 bases, leaving 10 bases between them. CDR3 region: CASSLDKLGEQYF. In DNA, the CDR3 is TGTGCCAGCAGCTTGGACAAACTGGGCGAGCAGTACTTC.

In this sample, this clonotype turned up a few times. The chain is built from TRBV7-9 and TRBJ2-7; D may correspond to TRBD1 or TRBD2 (5 bases each). This CDR3 is 13 amino acids long. In germline, CDR1 is SEHNR, CDR2 FQNEAQ (reference sequence). The V and J ends lost 5 bases and 6 bases respectively, with 14 bases between them. CDR3: CASSRRDVFEQYF. The CDR3 coding sequence is TGTGCCAGCAGCCGTAGGGACGTTTTCGAGCAGTACTTC.

This clonotype was detected only a few times. The V call is TRBV7-9, the J call TRBJ2-4; D remains ambiguous. Germline V gene data show CDR1 as SEHNR and CDR2 as FQNEAQ (reference sequence). The CDR3 sequence is 15 residues long. Trimming took off 5 bases at V and 3 bases at J, with 14 bases between the two ends. Here the CDR3 DNA reads TGTGCCAGCAGCCAACTTGAGGTCGGCAAAAACATTCAGTACTTC. Translated: CASSQLEVGKNIQYF.

This clonotype was picked up many times. The chain employs TRBV30 and TRBJ1-1; no clear D. The CDR3 sequence is 12 residues long. Germline V gene lookup returns CDR1 GTSNPN and CDR2 SVGIG (reference sequence). V was trimmed by 3 bases and J by 6 bases, leaving 11 bases between them. CDR3 nucleotide sequence: TGTGCCTGGAGCCCGGGGATCGCTGAAGCTTTCTTT. It specifies CAWSPGIAEAFF. Full variable domain (remainder filled in from reference TRBV30 and TRBJ1-1): SQTIHQWPATLVQPVGSPLSLECTVEGTSNPNLYWYRQAAGRGLQLLFYSVGIGQISSEVPQNLSASRPQDRQFILSSKKLLLSDSGFYLCAWSPGIAEAFFGQGTRLTVV.

This clonotype was seen a single time. This chain uses TRBV27 with TRBJ2-1; TRBD2 matches 10 bases. The CDR3 runs 19 residues. Germline V CDR1 and CDR2: MNHEY, SMNVEV (reference sequence). J gave up 4 bases and V 5 bases, and 17 bases lay outside the gene matches. As DNA, the CDR3 is TGTGCCAGCAGTGAACTCCGCCCGCTACTAGCGGGGACGTACAATGAGCAGTTCTTC. Translated, it gives CASSELRPLLAGTYNEQFF.

The gene calls are TRBV5-1 and TRBJ2-5; D unclear. Trimming shortened V by 4 bases and J by 3 bases, and 7 bases separated the two germline ends. CDR3 size: 12 residues. The germline gives CDR1 SGHRS, CDR2 YFSETQ. The CDR3 here is CASSREEETQYF. The CDR3 DNA sequence: TGCGCCAGCAGCCGAGAGGAAGAGACCCAGTACTTC.

The chain recombines TRBV6-2 or TRBV6-3 with TRBJ1-2, with 7 positions matching TRBD1. CDR3 size: 15 residues. Unmatched junction bases numbered 15, after V lost 7 bases and J lost 7 bases. Looked up from germline, CDR1 is MNHEY and CDR2 is SVGEGT. CDR3 sequence reads: CASTRDSIVISGYTF. CDR3 DNA sequence: TGTGCCAGCACACGGGACAGCATTGTTATTTCTGGCTACACCTTC.

A few counts support this clonotype. The chain recombines TRBV4-1 with TRBJ1-2; TRBD1 aligns across 9 bases. The CDR3 consists of 15 residues. Trimming took 4 bases from V and 6 from J; bases not matched to a gene: 9. The germline gives CDR1 MGHRA, CDR2 YSYEKL. The CDR3 region is CASSPTTGGGHGYTF. The CDR3 coding sequence is TGCGCCAGCAGCCCTACTACAGGGGGCGGGCATGGCTACACCTTC.

This clonotype showed up just a few times. This rearrangement joins TRBV18 to TRBJ1-2, with D unclear. This CDR3 has 14 residues. Germline V gene lookup returns CDR1 KGHSH and CDR2 LQKENI. V lost 4 bases to trimming and J lost 0 bases, with 9 bases between them. The CDR3 reads CASSLDPSNYGYTF. CDR3 sequence (DNA): TGTGCCAGCTCACTGGACCCGTCTAACTATGGCTACACCTTC.

This clonotype has only a few counts. V and J are TRBV12-3 or TRBV12-4 and TRBJ1-1, with TRBD1 as a possible D gene (5 bases). V was shortened by 3 bases and J by 7 bases, with 15 bases between the two germline ends. The CDR3 sequence is 14 residues long. This chain's CDR3 is CASSFLSGAVEAFF. Here the CDR3 DNA reads TGTGCCAGCAGTTTTTTATCCGGGGCGGTTGAAGCTTTCTTT.

The chain employs TRBV24-1 and TRBJ2-1; 7 bases match TRBD1. The CDR3 length is 15 residues. The germline CDR1 and CDR2 sequences are KGHDR and SFDVKD. V shed 6 bases and J 6 bases; nucleotides not matched to a gene: 10. DNA for the CDR3: TGTGCCACCAGTCGACAGGGAAGCGGAACCAATGAGCAGTTCTTC. Protein product: CATSRQGSGTNEQFF.

The table lists this clonotype with a few counts. The V gene is TRBV5-1, the J gene TRBJ1-2, with D possibly being TRBD1 (5 bases). V lost 4 bases and J 4 bases, leaving 11 bases between the germline ends. CDR1 and CDR2 from the germline V gene are SGHRS and YFSETQ. The CDR3 runs 13 residues. The CDR3 protein is CASSLTGIYGYTF. Written as DNA, the CDR3 is TGCGCCAGCAGCCTCACAGGTATCTATGGCTACACCTTC.

V is TRBV20-1 and J is TRBJ1-2; the match to TRBD1 covers 8 bases. This CDR3 has 15 residues. J gave up 1 base and V 2 bases, and 6 bases lay outside the gene matches. CDR1 and CDR2 (germline): DFQATT, SNEGSKA (reference sequence). This chain's CDR3 is CSARPPTGDNYGYTF. CDR3 in DNA: TGCAGTGCTAGACCCCCGACAGGGGATAACTATGGCTACACCTTC.

This clonotype showed up just a few times. V and J are TRBV5-1 and TRBJ2-5; no definite D call. Trimming took off 0 bases at V and 1 base at J, with 7 bases between the two ends. The CDR3 loop spans 14 amino acids. Per the germline V gene, CDR1 is SGHRS and CDR2 is YFSETQ. The CDR3 sequence: CASSLVTSQETQYF. CDR3 sequence (DNA): TGCGCCAGCAGCTTGGTTACCTCCCAAGAGACCCAGTACTTC. The whole variable domain, filled in from reference TRBV5-1 and TRBJ2-5, reads KAGVTQTPRYLIKTRGQQVTLSCSPISGHRSVSWYQQTPGQGLQFLFEYFSETQRNKGNFPGRFSGRQFSNSRSEMNVSTLELGDSALYLCASSLVTSQETQYFGPGTRLLVL.